Following are 25 T cell receptor beta chains from one sample sequenced in a study of PD-L1 blockade in urothelial cancer. The assay was immunoSEQ multiplex PCR, and TCRdb's table has in-frame clones only and misses some. Of tens of thousands of clones listed, around 90% are singletons. The sample in question was PBMCs, obtained around atezolizumab (anti-PD-L1) treatment. These TCRs come from a man in his sixties with urothelial cancer.

The CDR3 bases are TGTGCCAGCAGTCGGGCGATGTTAGCGGGCCCCCCGACAGATACGCAGTATTTT. Amino acid sequence: CASSRAMLAGPPTDTQYF. The rearrangement uses TRBV27 and TRBJ2-3, with 7 bases fitting TRBD2. Germline assignment: CDR1 MNHEY and CDR2 SMNVEV (reference sequence). CDR3 length equals 18 residues. The V gene end was trimmed by 5 bases and the J gene end by 3 bases; junction bases not matched to a gene: 17.

CDR3 coding DNA: TGTGCCAGCAGCTTAGAATGGCGGAGCGGGGGCTACGAGCAGTACTTC. The encoded protein is CASSLEWRSGGYEQYF. This chain joins TRBV7-8 and TRBJ2-7; 8 bases are shared with TRBD2. The V and J ends lost 1 base and 3 bases, in that order; junction bases with no gene match: 8. The CDR3 runs 16 residues. The germline CDR1 and CDR2 sequences are SGHVS and FQNEAQ.

The V gene is TRBV28, the J gene TRBJ1-2, with TRBD1 identical over 8 bases. CDR1 is MDHEN, CDR2 SYDVKM, per germline. The CDR3 contains 15 residues. The V gene end was trimmed by 6 bases and the J gene end by 3 bases; junction bases not matched to a gene: 9. CDR3 DNA: TGTGCCAGCAGCCAGAGCGGACAGGGAGACTATGGCTACACCTTC. Protein: CASSQSGQGDYGYTF.

The CDR3 spells CASSQDGPDSNYGYTF. CDR3 DNA sequence: TGTGCCAGCAGCCAAGATGGTCCAGATTCTAACTATGGCTACACCTTC. The chain has TRBV4-2 and TRBJ1-2; D unclear. The germline V and J ends were trimmed by 0 bases and 0 bases, with 11 bases remaining between them. Germline-derived CDR1 and CDR2 are LGHNA and YNFKEQ. The CDR3 totals 16 residues.

The J gene is TRBJ1-1, the V gene TRBV28, with D uncertain. CDR1 is MDHEN, CDR2 SYDVKM, per germline. V was shortened by 5 bases and J by 4 bases, with 14 bases between the two germline ends. CDR3 length: 14 amino acids. In DNA form, the CDR3 reads TGTGCCAGCAGTACCCACGGGTCGGGCACTGAAGCTTTCTTT. Residues: CASSTHGSGTEAFF.

The V call is TRBV6-6, the J call TRBJ1-2; 9 positions match TRBD1. From germline, CDR1 is MNHNY and CDR2 SVGAGI (reference sequence). The CDR3 is 15 amino acids. The J segment lost 3 bases and the V segment lost 5 bases, leaving 7 bases of the junction unmatched. The CDR3, as DNA: TGTGCCAGCAGTATGGCTAGGACAGGGGACTATGGCTACACCTTC. This encodes CASSMARTGDYGYTF.

V is TRBV12-2 and J is TRBJ1-5; the DNA was not used to check the table's D call, TRBD1. TRBV12-2 is given as a pseudogene. This CDR3 is 17 amino acids long. The DNA of the CDR3 is TGTGCAAGTCGCTTAGCGCTGTACAGGGAAGTGAATCAGCCCCAGCATTTT. This sequence encodes CASRLALYREVNQPQHF.

The chain couples TRBV30 to TRBJ2-3; D gene unclear. Germline loops: CDR1 GTSNPN, CDR2 SVGIG (reference sequence). V dropped 1 base and J dropped 1 base, with 12 bases sitting between them. This CDR3 has 15 residues. The DNA of the CDR3 is TGTGCCTGGAGTGAAAACTTAGTTGGCACAGATACGCAGTATTTT. This sequence encodes CAWSENLVGTDTQYF.

For the CDR3, the DNA is TGTGCCAGCAGCCATCCGACTAGCGGGGGGGCAAATGAGCAGTTCTTC. Amino acids: CASSHPTSGGANEQFF. The chain recombines TRBV14 with TRBJ2-1, with 14 bases aligning to TRBD2. This CDR3 spans 16 amino acids. The germline CDR1 and CDR2 sequences are SGHDN and FVKESK. The trim removed 3 bases at V and 7 bases at J, leaving 5 bases unmatched.

On this clone: A read error may account for a junction end that differs from germline. The chain joins TRBV28 to TRBJ2-7; 9 bases line up with TRBD2. The CDR3 sequence is 18 residues long. Germline loops: CDR1 MDHEN, CDR2 SYDVKM. CDR3 loop: CASSLPHTRGGETYEQYF. As DNA, the CDR3 is TGTGCCAGTAGTTTGCCCCACACCCGCGGGGGGGAAACCTACGAGCAGTACTTC.

The CDR3 DNA reads TGCGCCAGCAGCGTTCTTCCGGGACAGGGCGGAGCAAATGAGCAGTTCTTC. It yields the protein CASSVLPGQGGANEQFF. The V and J genes are TRBV5-1 and TRBJ2-1, with TRBD1 matching 9 bases. The junction had 15 bases not matched to a gene; V was cut back by 4 bases and J by 7 bases. Germline V gives CDR1 SGHRS, CDR2 YFSETQ. The CDR3 is made up of 17 amino acids.

This clone was observed once. The chain carries TRBV5-4 and TRBJ1-2; D not certain. CDR1 and CDR2 (germline): SGHNT, YYREEE (reference sequence). The germline V and J ends were trimmed by 0 bases and 9 bases, with 12 bases remaining between them. The CDR3 loop spans 13 amino acids. This CDR3 reads CASSLAGSLSYTF. CDR3 DNA: TGTGCCAGCAGCTTGGCCGGGTCCCTTAGCTACACCTTC.

This chain joins TRBV30 and TRBJ2-3; TRBD2 matches 11 bases. The CDR3 has 16 amino acids. Germline-derived CDR1 and CDR2 are GTSNPN and SVGIG (reference sequence). V lost 0 bases, J lost 3 bases, and 5 bases stayed unmatched. The CDR3 bases are TGTGCCTGGAGTGTTGTACTAGCGGGGGTTACAGATACGCAGTATTTT. Translated: CAWSVVLAGVTDTQYF.

The chain recombines TRBV30 with TRBJ1-1; TRBD1 matches at 9 bases. J gave up 4 bases and V 5 bases, and 8 bases lay outside the gene matches. The CDR3 extends over 14 amino acids. The germline CDR1 and CDR2 sequences are GTSNPN and SVGIG (reference sequence). The CDR3 DNA follows: TGTGCCTGGGACAGGGGGGGTGGGAGCACTGAAGCTTTCTTT. The encoded protein is CAWDRGGGSTEAFF. The variable domain in full, completed from reference TRBV30 and TRBJ1-1, reads SQTIHQWPATLVQPVGSPLSLECTVEGTSNPNLYWYRQAAGRGLQLLFYSVGIGQISSEVPQNLSASRPQDRQFILSSKKLLLSDSGFYLCAWDRGGGSTEAFFGQGTRLTVV.

This chain connects TRBV30 to TRBJ1-1; D is unresolved. Trimming pared 0 bases from V and 5 bases from J, leaving 16 bases between. CDR3 length: 15 residues. In germline, CDR1 is GTSNPN, CDR2 SVGIG (reference sequence). In DNA, the CDR3 is TGTGCCTGGAGTGTACCGGTGAGCACGGGGACTGAAGCTTTCTTT. Amino acids: CAWSVPVSTGTEAFF.

This clone was seen a single time. The chain has TRBV6-5 and TRBJ2-7; 8 positions match TRBD2. Germline CDR1 reads MNHEY; CDR2 reads SVGAGI. This CDR3 is 15 amino acids long. Trimming cost V 6 bases and J 2 bases; bases outside gene matches: 9. The CDR3 loop reads CASRSGGGGTYEQYF. The CDR3 bases are TGTGCCAGCAGATCGGGAGGGGGAGGGACCTACGAGCAGTACTTC.

The chain carries TRBV7-2 and TRBJ1-2; D possibly corresponds to TRBD1 (6 bases). The length of the CDR3 is 14 residues. Germline CDR1 SGHTA, CDR2 FQGNSA. The V gene lost 3 bases and the J gene lost 6 bases, with 14 bases spanning the gap. This chain's CDR3 is CASSLYNSGDGYTF. For the CDR3, the DNA is TGTGCCAGCAGCTTGTACAATTCAGGGGATGGCTACACCTTC. Full variable domain (remainder filled in from reference TRBV7-2 and TRBJ1-2): GAGVSQSPSNKVTEKGKDVELRCDPISGHTALYWYRQSLGQGLEFLIYFQGNSAPDKSGLPSDRFSAERTGGSVSTLTIQRTQQEDSAVYLCASSLYNSGDGYTFGSGTRLTVV.

This chain joins TRBV9 and TRBJ2-7, with 7 bases aligning to TRBD1. The V gene's germline CDR1 is SGDLS and CDR2 YYNGEE. The CDR3 length is 12 residues. The ends lost 4 bases at V and 4 bases at J; junction bases unmatched: 2. The CDR3 is CASSPQGYEQYF. In nucleotides, the CDR3 is TGTGCCAGCAGCCCACAGGGGTACGAGCAGTACTTC. Using reference TRBV9 and TRBJ2-7 for the parts outside the CDR3, the full variable domain is DSGVTQTPKHLITATGQRVTLRCSPRSGDLSVYWYQQSLDQGLQFLIQYYNGEERAKGNILERFSAQQFPDLHSELNLSSLELGDSALYFCASSPQGYEQYFGPGTRLTVT.

This rearrangement joins TRBV30 to TRBJ2-5; maybe TRBD1 (6 bases). V shed 3 bases and J shed 7 bases, with 21 bases lying between them. Germline CDR1 GTSNPN, CDR2 SVGIG (reference sequence). The CDR3 loop spans 15 amino acids. The CDR3 here is CAWSKGLGGLATQYF. The CDR3, as DNA: TGTGCCTGGAGCAAGGGGCTAGGGGGTCTGGCGACCCAGTACTTC.

The chain employs TRBV5-4 and TRBJ2-7; TRBD2 aligns across 11 bases. Trimming cost V 3 bases and J 6 bases; bases outside gene matches: 5. From germline, CDR1 is SGHNT and CDR2 YYREEE (reference sequence). This CDR3 contains 14 residues. DNA of the CDR3: TGTGCCAGCAGCTCCCTAGCGGGGGGTTTCGAGCAGTACTTC. It yields the protein CASSSLAGGFEQYF.

V usage is TRBV6-5 and J usage is TRBJ1-6, with TRBD1 matching 7 bases. Germline CDR1 and CDR2: MNHEY and SVGAGI. V lost 5 bases, J lost 7 bases, and 5 bases stayed unmatched. This CDR3 contains 14 residues. CDR3 protein: CASSTGQQNSPLHF. The CDR3 nucleotides are TGTGCCAGCAGTACGGGACAGCAGAATTCACCCCTCCACTTT.

V is TRBV5-4 and J is TRBJ2-1; TRBD1 might be the D (7 bases). This CDR3 contains 15 residues. Trimming removed 2 bases at V and 5 bases at J, with 14 bases between. CDR1 and CDR2 (germline): SGHNT, YYREEE (reference sequence). DNA for the CDR3: TGTGCCAGCAGCTTTGCGGGACAGCCAGACAATGAGCAGTTCTTC. Translated, it gives CASSFAGQPDNEQFF.

The chain uses TRBV5-1 and TRBJ1-2; 7 nucleotides match TRBD1. CDR3 length: 14 residues. CDR1 and CDR2 from the germline V gene are SGHRS and YFSETQ. The trim removed 4 bases at V and 8 bases at J, leaving 11 bases unmatched. Here the CDR3 DNA reads TGCGCCAGCAGCGAGAGGACAGGCCACAGCGGCTACACCTTC. Translated: CASSERTGHSGYTF.

This clone showed up just a few times. This chain links TRBV2 with TRBJ2-2, with D possibly matching TRBD2 (5 bases). Germline V gene lookup returns CDR1 SNHLY and CDR2 FYNNEI. V was shortened by 5 bases and J by 6 bases, with 7 bases between the two germline ends. The length of the CDR3 is 12 residues. CDR3 coding DNA: TGTGCCAGCAGTCAGGAGGCCGGGGAGCTGTTTTTT. This gives the protein CASSQEAGELFF.

The CDR3 DNA reads TGTGCCAGCAGCTCAAGACTAGCCGGCTCCTACGAGCAGTACTTC. This translates into CASSSRLAGSYEQYF. This chain links TRBV11-1 with TRBJ2-7, with 7 bases aligning to TRBD2. This CDR3 contains 15 residues. The J segment lost 0 bases and the V segment lost 4 bases, leaving 6 bases of the junction unmatched. The V gene's germline CDR1 is SGHAT and CDR2 FQDESV (reference sequence).